This T cell receptor beta chain derives from a study of T cell responses to AZD1222 COVID-19 vaccine. Germline V lookup: CDR1 LGHDT, CDR2 YNNKEL (reference sequence). Unmatched junction bases numbered 9, after V lost 1 base and J lost 5 bases. This CDR3 spans 16 amino acids. Generated by immunoSEQ multiplex PCR, the TCRdb table keeps only in-frame clones and is missing some. The sample carries approximately 92,000 clones, 87% recorded once. This clone was seen a single time. The material was peripheral blood, obtained on day 0 of AZD1222 vaccination. The chain is built from TRBV3-1 (or the pseudogene TRBV3-2) and TRBJ2-7, with 9 positions matching TRBD1. This TCR was sampled from an adult in good health. CDR3 in DNA: TGTGCCAGCAGCCAAGCATTCCGGGACAGGGACCACGAGCAGTACTTC. Amino acids: CASSQAFRDRDHEQYF.